Described below is a single T cell receptor (beta chain) sequence and its context. Its antigen is not known. Profiling relied on immunoSEQ multiplex PCR, and the TCRdb table lists in-frame clones only, not all of them. The sample consists of 65,000 to 85,000 clones, around 76% of them appearing once. In chemo-refractory metastatic non-small-cell lung cancer, patients got ipilimumab CTLA-4 blockade together with focal radiation. These data come from a study of radiotherapy plus CTLA-4 blockade in lung cancer. The study, taken as a whole, reports: Blood-borne expansion of tumor-derived TCR clones followed radiotherapy plus ipilimumab.

Germline values: CDR1 SGHRS, CDR2 YFSETQ. Trimming cost V 4 bases and J 4 bases, with 12 bases left between them. There are 14 residues in the CDR3. The chain joins TRBV5-1 to TRBJ2-1, with D possibly TRBD1 on 6 matching bases. The sample was peripheral blood, taken from a patient treated with radiotherapy plus ipilimumab. The sequence came from a human donor with non-small cell lung cancer whose response to radiotherapy plus ipilimumab could not be evaluated. Some clones in this sample may be carry-over from other donors' samples. The CDR3 DNA reads as TGCGCCAGCAGCCCGGACAGTGTTTACAATGAGCAGTTCTTC. Its protein is CASSPDSVYNEQFF. Using reference TRBV5-1 and TRBJ2-1 for the parts outside the CDR3, the full variable domain is KAGVTQTPRYLIKTRGQQVTLSCSPISGHRSVSWYQQTPGQGLQFLFEYFSETQRNKGNFPGRFSGRQFSNSRSEMNVSTLELGDSALYLCASSPDSVYNEQFFGPGTRLTVL.